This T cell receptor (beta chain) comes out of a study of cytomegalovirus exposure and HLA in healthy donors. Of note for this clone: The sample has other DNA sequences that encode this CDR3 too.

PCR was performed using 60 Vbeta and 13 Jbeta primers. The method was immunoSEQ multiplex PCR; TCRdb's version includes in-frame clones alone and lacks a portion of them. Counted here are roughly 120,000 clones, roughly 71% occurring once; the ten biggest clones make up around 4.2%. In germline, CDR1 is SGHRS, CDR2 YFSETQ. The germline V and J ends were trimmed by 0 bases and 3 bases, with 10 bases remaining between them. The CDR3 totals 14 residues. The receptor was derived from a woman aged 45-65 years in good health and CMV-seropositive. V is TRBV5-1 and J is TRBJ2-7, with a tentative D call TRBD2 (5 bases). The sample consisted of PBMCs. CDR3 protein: CASSLELAYYEQYF. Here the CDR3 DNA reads TGCGCCAGCAGCTTGGAGCTAGCCTACTACGAGCAGTACTTC.